This T cell receptor (beta chain) was documented in a study of shared clonotypes between healthy human individuals. Study results and caveats: Sharing across a handful of donors was seen in roughly 5% of naive CD4 clonotypes.

Repertoires were generated with immunoSEQ multiplex PCR, while TCRdb's copy carries only in-frame clones and drops some. The data hold about 610,000 clones, with 97% observed a single time. About this clone itself: Its antigen remains unidentified. Sequence at one end of the junction differs from germline and may be a read error.

Germline V gives CDR1 SGHTA, CDR2 FQGTGA. This CDR3 contains 8 residues. The chain has TRBV7-3 and TRBJ2-4; no definite D call. Sequencing input: naive CD4+ T cells sorted from blood. Sample subset: CD45RA+ positively selected. This clonotype was obtained from a woman aged 25 to 45 in good health. The CDR3, as DNA: TGTCAATTTATTACCAGACTCTTC. This encodes CQFITRLF. Drawing the rest from reference TRBV7-3 and TRBJ2-4, the complete variable domain is GAGVSQTPSNKVTEKGKYVELRCDPISGHTALYWYRQSLGQGPEFLIYFQGTGAADDSGLPNDRFFAVRPEGSVSTLKIQRTERGDSAVYLCQFITRLFGAGTRLSVL.